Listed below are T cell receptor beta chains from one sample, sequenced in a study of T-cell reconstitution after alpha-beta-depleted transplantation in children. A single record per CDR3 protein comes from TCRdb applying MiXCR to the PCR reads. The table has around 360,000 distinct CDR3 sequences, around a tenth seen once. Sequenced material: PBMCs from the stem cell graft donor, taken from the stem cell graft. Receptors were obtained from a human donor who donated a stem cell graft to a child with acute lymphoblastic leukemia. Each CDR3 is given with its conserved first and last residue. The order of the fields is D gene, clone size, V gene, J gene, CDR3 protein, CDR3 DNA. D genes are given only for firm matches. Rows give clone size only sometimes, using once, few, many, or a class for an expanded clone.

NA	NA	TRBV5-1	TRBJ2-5	CASSLNRVTETQYF	TGCGCCAGCAGCTTGAACAGGGTGACGGAGACCCAGTACTTC
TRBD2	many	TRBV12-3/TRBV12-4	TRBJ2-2	CASSKDGRGTGELFF	TGTGCCAGCAGCAAGGACGGGAGGGGCACCGGGGAGCTGTTTTTT
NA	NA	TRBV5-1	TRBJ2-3	CASSMDSGGADTQYF	TGCGCCAGCAGCATGGATAGCGGAGGGGCAGATACGCAGTATTTT
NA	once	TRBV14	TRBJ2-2	CASSHSRWRRHNTGELFF	TGTGCCAGCAGCCACAGCCGCTGGCGGAGGCACAACACCGGGGAGCTGTTTTTT
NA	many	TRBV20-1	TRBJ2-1	CSATGWDEQFF	TGCAGTGCCACAGGGTGGGATGAGCAGTTCTTC
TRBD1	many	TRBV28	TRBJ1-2	CASSYATPGQYGYTF	TGTGCCAGCAGTTACGCGACACCGGGACAGTATGGCTACACCTTC
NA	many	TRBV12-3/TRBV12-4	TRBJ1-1	CASSFEGTEAFF	TGTGCCAGCAGTTTCGAGGGAACTGAAGCTTTCTTT
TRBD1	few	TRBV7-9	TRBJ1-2	CASSQGVRSPANYGYTF	TGTGCCAGCAGCCAGGGGGTTAGAAGCCCTGCTAACTATGGCTACACCTTC
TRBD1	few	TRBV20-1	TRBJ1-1	CSARPGTGGSGDTEAFF	TGCAGTGCTAGACCCGGGACAGGGGGCAGTGGCGACACTGAAGCTTTCTTT
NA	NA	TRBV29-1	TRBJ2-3	CSVGSLGTQYF	TGCAGCGTTGGAAGCCTGGGGACGCAGTATTTT
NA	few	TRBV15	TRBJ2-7	CATSRTSGTISYEQYF	TGTGCCACCAGCAGGACTTCCGGGACAATCTCCTACGAGCAGTACTTC
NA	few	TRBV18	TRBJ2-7	CASSPTRESEQYF	TGTGCCAGCTCACCGACGAGAGAAAGTGAGCAGTACTTC
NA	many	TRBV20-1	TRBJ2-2	CSATPSPLRITGELFF	TGCAGTGCTACCCCAAGCCCGCTAAGGATAACCGGGGAGCTGTTTTTT
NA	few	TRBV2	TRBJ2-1	CASRTESSYNEQFF	TGTGCCAGCAGGACGGAGAGCTCCTACAATGAGCAGTTCTTC
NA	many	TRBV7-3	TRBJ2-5	CASSSGRRGQETQYF	TGTGCCAGCAGCTCCGGACGGCGGGGCCAAGAGACCCAGTACTTC
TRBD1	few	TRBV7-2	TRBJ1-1	CASSTGTGRLRTEAFF	TGTGCCAGCAGCACCGGGACAGGGCGATTGCGGACTGAAGCTTTCTTT
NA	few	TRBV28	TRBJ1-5	CASRGGGRGYQPQHF	TGTGCCAGCAGAGGTGGGGGGCGAGGGTATCAGCCCCAGCATTTT
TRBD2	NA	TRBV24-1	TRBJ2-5	CATSDYTIGLAGYQETQYF	TGTGCCACCAGTGACTACACCATAGGTCTAGCGGGATACCAAGAGACCCAGTACTTC
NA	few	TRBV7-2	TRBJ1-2	CASSLAAYGYTF	TGTGCCAGCAGCTTAGCGGCCTATGGCTACACCTTC
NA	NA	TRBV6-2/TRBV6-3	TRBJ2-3	CASSYLAGQADTQYF	TGTGCCAGCAGTTATCTTGCGGGGCAAGCGGATACGCAGTATTTT
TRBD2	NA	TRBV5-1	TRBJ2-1	CASSLGWGAGGPGNEQFF	TGCGCCAGCAGCTTGGGGTGGGGCGCGGGAGGGCCGGGCAATGAGCAGTTCTTC
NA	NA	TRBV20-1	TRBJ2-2	CSARDSGSFGAGELFF	TGCAGTGCTAGAGATTCGGGAAGTTTTGGGGCCGGGGAGCTGTTTTTT
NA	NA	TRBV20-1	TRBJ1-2	CSAVNSGTENYGYTF	TGCAGTGCTGTCAATTCCGGGACGGAGAACTATGGCTACACCTTC
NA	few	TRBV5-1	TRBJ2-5	CASSLVVSGQETQYF	TGCGCCAGCAGCTTGGTGGTCTCAGGTCAAGAGACCCAGTACTTC
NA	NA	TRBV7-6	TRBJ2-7	CASSNDRLTYEQYF	TGTGCCAGCAGCAATGACAGACTTACCTACGAGCAGTACTTC
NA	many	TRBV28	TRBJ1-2	CASSLAAAHYSYTF	TGTGCCAGCAGTTTGGCGGCAGCACACTATAGCTACACCTTC
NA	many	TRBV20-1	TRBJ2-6	CSARDLGGGPMGSGANVLTF	TGCAGTGCTAGAGATTTGGGTGGGGGTCCGATGGGCTCTGGGGCCAACGTCCTGACTTTC
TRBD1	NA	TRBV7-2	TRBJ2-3	CASSFSFSGTGGGDTQYF	TGTGCCAGCAGCTTCTCGTTCTCAGGGACAGGGGGCGGAGATACGCAGTATTTT
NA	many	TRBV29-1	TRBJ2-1	CSVWGSLVQFF	TGCAGCGTTTGGGGAAGCTTGGTGCAGTTCTTC
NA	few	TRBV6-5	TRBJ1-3	CASSYSPGGRPGNTIYF	TGTGCCAGCAGTTACTCTCCCGGCGGGAGACCTGGAAACACCATATATTTT
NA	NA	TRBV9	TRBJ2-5	CASSVAEEFQETQYF	TGTGCCAGCAGCGTAGCTGAGGAGTTCCAAGAGACCCAGTACTTC
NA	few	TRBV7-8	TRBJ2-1	CASSLRHLTRSYNEQFF	TGTGCCAGCAGCCTAAGACACCTGACTAGAAGCTACAATGAGCAGTTCTTC
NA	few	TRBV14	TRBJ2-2	CASSQSDARTPATLAANTGELFF	TGTGCCAGCAGCCAAAGTGACGCTCGGACTCCAGCTACCCTAGCCGCGAACACCGGGGAGCTGTTTTTT
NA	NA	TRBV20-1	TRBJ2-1	CSARSDESGNEQFF	TGCAGTGCTAGGTCGGACGAGTCGGGCAATGAGCAGTTCTTC
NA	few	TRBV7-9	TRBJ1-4	CASSLAGTWGNEKLFF	TGTGCCAGCAGCTTAGCGGGGACCTGGGGTAATGAAAAACTGTTTTTT
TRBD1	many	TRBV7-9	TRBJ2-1	CASSPGQGGYNEQFF	TGTGCCAGCAGCCCTGGACAGGGGGGCTACAATGAGCAGTTCTTC
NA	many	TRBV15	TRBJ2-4	CATSRTRSSGAKNIQYF	TGTGCCACCAGCAGAACCCGTAGCTCCGGGGCCAAAAACATTCAGTACTTC
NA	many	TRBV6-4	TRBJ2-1	CASSLLAGTYNEQFF	TGTGCCAGCAGTCTTCTAGCTGGAACCTACAATGAGCAGTTCTTC
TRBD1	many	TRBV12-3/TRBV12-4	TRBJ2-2	CASSLAGGNTGELFF	TGTGCCAGCAGTTTGGCAGGGGGAAACACCGGGGAGCTGTTTTTT
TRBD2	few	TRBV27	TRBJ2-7	CASSPEWTSGRRGLEGYEQYF	TGTGCCAGCAGTCCCGAGTGGACTAGCGGGAGGAGGGGGCTCGAGGGTTACGAGCAGTACTTC
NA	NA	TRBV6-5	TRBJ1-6	CASSYSNRAGSPLHF	TGTGCCAGCAGTTACTCAAATCGTGCGGGTTCACCCCTCCACTTT
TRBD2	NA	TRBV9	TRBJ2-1	CASSVANREGLLIDEQFF	TGTGCCAGCAGCGTAGCTAACCGGGAGGGCCTTCTAATAGATGAGCAGTTCTTC
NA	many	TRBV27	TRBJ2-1	CASSSLAGEQFF	TGTGCCAGCAGTTCTTTGGCAGGGGAGCAGTTCTTC
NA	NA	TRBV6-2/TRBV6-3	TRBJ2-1	CASSYGEGAYNDQFF	TGTGCCAGCAGTTACGGGGAGGGGGCCTACAATGACCAGTTCTTC
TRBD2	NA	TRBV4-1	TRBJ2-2	CASSQTYGGGTGELFF	TGCGCCAGCAGCCAAACCTATGGGGGGGGCACCGGGGAGCTGTTTTTT
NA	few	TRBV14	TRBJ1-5	CASSQGRGTLPSF	TGTGCCAGCAGCCAAGGACGGGGGACCCTACCTTCTTTT
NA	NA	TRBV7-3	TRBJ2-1	CASSRLPDSYNEQFF	TGTGCCAGCAGCCGTTTACCCGACAGCTACAATGAGCAGTTCTTC
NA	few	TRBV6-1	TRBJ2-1	CASSRTSWAQPSEQFF	TGTGCCAGCAGCCGTACCTCTTGGGCCCAGCCCAGTGAGCAGTTCTTC
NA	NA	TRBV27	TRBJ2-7	CASSPAAGLEQYF	TGTGCCAGCAGTCCCGCGGCCGGGCTCGAGCAGTACTTC
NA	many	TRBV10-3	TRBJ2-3	CAAGSRPQGPSSTDTQYF	TGTGCCGCGGGGTCGAGGCCCCAAGGCCCTTCTAGCACAGATACGCAGTATTTT
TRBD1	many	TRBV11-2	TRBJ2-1	CASSLDWRWGTGQFF	TGTGCCAGCAGCTTAGATTGGCGGTGGGGGACAGGGCAGTTCTTC
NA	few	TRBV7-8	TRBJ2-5	CAIQNDRLGRETQYF	TGTGCCATCCAAAACGACAGATTGGGACGGGAGACCCAGTACTTC
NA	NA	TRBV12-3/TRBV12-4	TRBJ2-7	CASTFYADQQSYEQYF	TGTGCCAGCACTTTCTATGCCGACCAGCAATCCTACGAGCAGTACTTC
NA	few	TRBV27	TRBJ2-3	CASMTGESDTQYF	TGTGCCAGCATGACGGGGGAGTCGGATACGCAGTATTTT
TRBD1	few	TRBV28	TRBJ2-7	CATRFGTGYHEQYF	TGTGCCACCAGGTTCGGGACAGGGTACCACGAGCAGTACTTC